Listed here is a single T cell receptor (beta chain). Its antigen target is currently unknown. No much larger clonotype is one base removed from it; base qualities were not supplied. These data are taken from a study of cytomegalovirus exposure and HLA in healthy donors (dated by TCRdb to about 2017). For the study in its entirety: In an earlier analysis of some 550 of the donors, 276 Gb of sequence data and about 110 million unique TCR beta sequences from about 179 million T cells were reported. About 300 gigabases of sequencing data and 91 million or so unique TCR sequences made up an early release that covered roughly 670 HLA-typed donors. Rather than using new phenotypic data, the later analysis identified candidate immune exposures from TCR beta sequences and from how often those sequences occurred across donors. All discovery cohort repertoires had been generated using a single sequencing platform. An earlier analysis of several hundred of the donors used high-throughput TCR beta sequencing to judge whether each TCR beta V gene segment behaved as functional or pseudogenic. Both class I and class II loci were covered by HLA typing, at four-digit resolution. Using immunosequencing, the study profiled T cell repertoires from roughly 650 subjects and related those repertoires to cytomegalovirus serostatus. Donor age, sex, ethnicity and CMV serostatus were compiled together with the repertoire data. The aim of the study was to test whether cataloging public T cell receptors could identify signatures of past pathogen exposure. Besides the first cohort of some 670 subjects, a separate validation cohort made up of 120 different subjects was used. To predict cytomegalovirus infection status, the study brought together high-throughput TCR immunosequencing, statistical association of individual TCRs with disease status, and machine learning. Genome-wide SNP genotypes for about three fifths of the roughly 700 donors were used in a later genetic analysis, which treated that subset as a discovery cohort. A later analysis re-analyzed previously published TCR beta repertoires from roughly 600 donors and added high-resolution HLA genotyping to study TCR occurrence patterns. Among the approximately 430 genotyped donors, approximately 76% belonged to the genetic ancestry cluster associated with self-reported Caucasian donors. The number of donors typed differed by locus, with roughly 620-630 for A, B, C, DRB1 and DQB1, 522 for DQA1, 600 to 610 for DPA1, and 450 to 480 for DPB1. Across some 400 genotyped donors of the cohort, an average of about 240,000 unique TCR beta nucleotide sequences per donor were sequenced, and roughly a sixth of those sequences were non-productive. Roughly 5 DR-DQ haplotypes were handled as single units for association and clustering because linkage in the cohort was strong.

The library was obtained by the immunoSEQ multiplex PCR assay. The multiplex PCR relied on a mix of 60 forward primers for TCR Vbeta segments and 13 reverse primers for TCR Jbeta segments. The CDR3 region of rearranged TCR beta genes was amplified from genomic DNA with a multiplex PCR assay. Amplified TCR beta libraries were sequenced as 87-base-pair reads on the Illumina HiSeq System. As for how the authors treated the data: A later analysis tallied tens of millions of unique TCR beta chains across the roughly 610 repertoires, and approximately 12 million of those chains were shared by two or more donors. To remove PCR and sequencing errors, raw reads were error-corrected and collapsed into unique sequences using a nearest-neighbor algorithm that merged closely related sequences. CDR3 sequences were aligned to IMGT reference sequences to assign V, D and J gene segments. For a sequence to be retained, at least a six-nucleotide match to both a V gene segment and a J gene segment was required. Rearrangements were classified as productive when the CDR3 lacked stop codons and remained in frame with V and J, and all other rearrangements were classified as non-productive. Following IMGT convention, CDR3 was defined as the stretch from the second conserved V-encoded cysteine to the conserved J-encoded phenylalanine. The earlier analysis of approximately 500 of the donors excluded sequences that lacked an unambiguous match to a single V gene segment. In an earlier analysis of 587 of the donors, V segments were called functional above 56.7% productive rearrangements and were called segregating when the between-donor standard deviation exceeded 5%. A statistical classification framework was built for diagnosing cytomegalovirus status from the catalog of TCR beta chain sequences. In a later analysis, TCR nucleotide sequences were compared against IMGT/GENE-DB human TR gene sequences so that V and J genes could be assigned. The TCRdist pipeline was used in a later analysis to assign CDR3 sequences and most-parsimonious VDJ recombination scenarios. A later analysis defined each TCR beta chain by its CDR3 amino acid sequence plus V-gene family, and excluded reads lacking a unique V-gene family. A later analysis removed 500 to 600 highly shared, low-generation-probability nucleotide sequences to deal with suspected cross-contamination and a sequencing artifact. In a later analysis, a clonal expansion index for each public chain was calculated from normalized within-repertoire ranks of inferred template counts. In a later analysis, generation probabilities were computed using a VDJ recombination model fitted to out-of-frame rearrangements, and the results were checked against IGoR. In a later analysis, hypergeometric tests were used to score TCR-TCR, TCR-HLA and TCR-CMV co-occurrence, with a repertoire-size bias correction applied to TCR pairs. To estimate false discovery rates, a later analysis permuted the HLA or CMV assignments 20 times. In a later analysis, co-occurring TCRs were grouped with DBSCAN, and TCRdist sequence similarity was added when clustering was performed within HLA-allele-positive subsets. For co-occurrence clustering, repertoires with fewer than 30,000 or more than 120,000 public chains were excluded, along with five repertoires with anomalous nucleotide sharing. This is the immuneACCESS table as TCRdb keeps it, with only in-frame sequences that have V and J called. A part of the clones is gone; compared with another copy, unresolved V genes explain less than half, and the rest is unexplained. V, J and clone size reflect that table, while D and trimming were determined from the DNA. The sample has 120,000 to 150,000 clones on record, over 65% of them singletons. The ten top clones hold approximately 13% of the sample.

CDR1 and CDR2 (SGHTA, FQGNSA) derive from the germline V gene. V gives up 11 bases and J gives up 0 bases, and the segment between their germline ends measures 13 bases. The CDR3 goes from the cysteine to the phenylalanine over 13 residues. CDR3 DNA is the only sequence kept; it has 39 bases, read in frame from the first base. The cohort comprised 670 or so healthy bone marrow donors. All cohort members were sampled while nominally healthy, although unrecorded immune exposures were likely present. The donor tested CMV seropositive and was one of the 289 seropositive cohort members. Every donor gave a peripheral blood sample, and the peripheral blood mononuclear cells from that sample were used for TCR beta sequencing. The Qiagen DNeasy Blood Extraction Kit was used to extract genomic DNA from the blood cell samples. Beyond this particular receptor, the publication reports: A further reported finding was that TCR beta sequences accurately predicted the HLA-A and HLA-B alleles for most subjects in the first cohort. According to the authors, the approach could potentially be generalized to other disease states and immunological phenotypes. Cytomegalovirus status was reported to be diagnosed by the classifier with high specificity and sensitivity in both the original and validation cohorts. Correlated functional status among segregating V segments might reflect linkage disequilibrium, but an unknown experimental factor could not be ruled out. HLA typing was unavailable for some donors at each locus, so association tests used only the typed subset. In a later analysis, most CMV-associated TCR beta chains were found to appear HLA-restricted, with HLA associations seemingly driven largely by CMV exposure. The sequencing pipeline was judged likely to have produced a cluster of highly shared sequence variants as a technical artifact. When HLA alleles, especially DR and DQ, strongly co-occurred, TCR associations were difficult to assign to individual alleles. A few of the identified cytomegalovirus-associated TCR beta chains were confirmed in vitro to be specific for cytomegalovirus antigens. In a later genetic analysis, fewer N-insertions in productive TCRs were reported among donors in an Asian-associated ancestry cluster than the approximately 670-donor mean. The 87-base-pair reads could not distinguish some IMGT-functional V segments, including TRBV6-2 and TRBV6-3, so those segments were excluded. Specific HLA alleles were associated with 15,000 to 20,000 TCR beta sequences at a false discovery rate of 0.05 in a later analysis. In an earlier analysis of 587 of the donors, most TCR beta V segments appeared in productive rearrangements about 87% or about 30% of the time, broadly matching IMGT annotations. The cohort was sequenced for TCR beta chains only, and without alpha or paired-chain data the features that could be detected were limited. Because counts were too low, roughly 16 rarely observed V segments, including chromosome 9 orphons, were excluded from the earlier analysis of 500 to 700 of the donors. A later analysis found that TCR association rates varied across HLA loci, with DRB1 alleles showing the most associated TCRs and HLA-C alleles the fewest. V-gene and J-gene trimming of TCR beta chains was associated with a missense DCLRE1C variant in a later genetic analysis, and the association was replicated in an independent cohort. A later analysis reported that several top co-occurrence clusters appeared linked to parvovirus B19, influenza, CMV and Epstein-Barr virus. While some public TCRs were present in many individuals, most TCR sequences turned up only very rarely across donors. The only immune exposure information available for the cohort was CMV serostatus. Roughly uniform sequencing depth across donors was assumed in presence/absence analyses, although this assumption may not hold. In a later analysis, HLA-associated TCR beta chains showed more clonal expansion and lower generation probabilities than non-associated chains that were equally common. A total of 164 TCR beta chains were listed by the study as associated with cytomegalovirus.

Material for sequencing was PBMCs. This TCR derives from a man between 40 and 49 years old in good health and CMV-seropositive. The receptor chain draws on TRBV7-2 and TRBJ1-1; there is no confident call for the D gene. For the CDR3, the sequence is CAGGSQVNTEAFF. Read as DNA, the sequence is TGTGCCGGAGGATCTCAGGTGAACACTGAAGCTTTCTTT.